Following are 14 T cell receptor beta chains from one sample sequenced in a study of CD4+ T cells in melanoma. Libraries were prepared by immunoSEQ multiplex PCR; TCRdb keeps only in-frame clonotypes and omits some of them. Among approximately 6,200 clones, about 70% were seen once, and the ten largest hold roughly a quarter. Sequencing used cells from a culture (not recorded whether cultured in vitro). The receptors were gathered from a human donor with melanoma.

This clone was recorded only once. The CDR3 DNA follows: TGTGCCAGCAGTGAATGGGCAACTAATGAAAAACTGTTTTTT. This gives the protein CASSEWATNEKLFF. This chain uses TRBV6-1 with TRBJ1-4, with D unresolved. Trimming stripped 2 bases from V and 0 bases from J, with 4 bases between. The CDR3 consists of 14 residues. The germline CDR1 and CDR2 sequences are MNHNS and SASEGT.

The sample holds a few counts of this clone. The rearrangement joins TRBV4-1 to TRBJ2-1; either TRBD1 or TRBD2 may supply D (5 bases each). V shed 3 bases and J shed 2 bases, with 14 bases lying between them. The CDR3 consists of 16 residues. The germline V gene has CDR1 MGHRA and CDR2 YSYEKL. The CDR3 loop reads CASSHGAAGPYNEQFF. CDR3 sequence (DNA): TGCGCCAGCAGCCATGGGGCGGCGGGCCCCTACAATGAGCAGTTCTTC.

This clone was counted between two and nine times. This chain links TRBV6-5 with TRBJ1-3, with TRBD1 matching 10 bases. Germline CDR1 MNHEY, CDR2 SVGAGI. Trimming at V came to 5 bases and at J to 3 bases, leaving 4 bases not matched to a gene. This CDR3 comprises 15 residues. This chain's CDR3 is CASSRQGARGNTIYF. DNA of the CDR3: TGTGCCAGCAGTAGACAGGGGGCTCGTGGAAACACCATATATTTT.

This chain links TRBV30 with TRBJ2-5; weak D call: TRBD2 (6 bases). Germline loops: CDR1 GTSNPN, CDR2 SVGIG (reference sequence). The V and J ends lost 2 bases and 4 bases respectively, with 17 bases between them. CDR3 size: 15 residues. The CDR3, as DNA: TGTGCCTGGAGTCGCGGGACTCCAAAGGGAGAGACCCAGTACTTC. As protein: CAWSRGTPKGETQYF.

The chain uses TRBV19 and TRBJ1-1; no reliable D call. Between the trimmed V and J ends, which lost 10 bases and 4 bases, there was a span of 16 bases. The CDR3 spans 13 residues. In germline, CDR1 is LNHDA, CDR2 SQIVND (reference sequence). CDR3 DNA: TGTGCCACCTCGGGATTTAAGGGCACTGAAGCTTTCTTT. Protein: CATSGFKGTEAFF.

The chain recombines TRBV4-2 with TRBJ2-7; D might be TRBD1 (6 bases). The CDR3 spans 14 residues. The V end lost 4 bases, the J end lost 4 bases, and 14 bases lay between the germline ends. Germline V lookup: CDR1 LGHNA, CDR2 YNFKEQ. Here the CDR3 DNA reads TGTGCCAGCAGCCGCACGCCGGGACAATACGAGCAGTACTTC. Translation gives CASSRTPGQYEQYF.

The chain recombines TRBV27 with TRBJ2-7; D not certain. The V and J ends lost 6 bases and 2 bases respectively, with 5 bases between them. CDR1 is MNHEY and CDR2 is SMNVEV in the germline V gene (reference sequence). CDR3 length: 11 residues. The CDR3 DNA reads TGTGCCAGCAGGAACGCCTACGAGCAGTACTTC. Its translation: CASRNAYEQYF.

The chain uses TRBV7-9 and TRBJ2-3; D is uncertain. Trimming left V 1 base short and J 3 bases short, with 5 bases between. Per germline, CDR1 SEHNR and CDR2 FQNEAQ (reference sequence). This CDR3 is built from 13 residues. The CDR3 sequence: CASSLGSTDTQYF. The CDR3 nucleotides are TGTGCCAGCAGCTTAGGCTCAACAGATACGCAGTATTTT.

The J gene is TRBJ2-1, the V gene TRBV28; D is tentatively TRBD1 or TRBD2 (7 bases each). Trimming shortened V by 5 bases and J by 10 bases, and 15 bases separated the two germline ends. Germline CDR1 and CDR2: MDHEN and SYDVKM. The CDR3 covers 13 residues. The CDR3 is CASSLGTAGEQFF. CDR3 nucleotide sequence: TGTGCCAGCAGTCTCGGGACAGCGGGAGAGCAGTTCTTC.

V gene TRBV5-4 combines with J gene TRBJ1-1; D is possibly TRBD1 (5 bases). Deletions cut 7 bases from V and 4 bases from J, with 17 bases between. Germline V gene data show CDR1 as SGHNT and CDR2 as YYREEE (reference sequence). This CDR3 contains 14 residues. CDR3 nucleotides: TGTGCCAGCGCGGGGGGGTCGATGGGCACTGAAGCTTTCTTT. Encoded protein: CASAGGSMGTEAFF.

The chain couples TRBV10-3 to TRBJ2-3; 7 nucleotides match TRBD2. The CDR3 runs 13 residues. V lost 8 bases and J lost 0; bases outside the gene matches: 2. The germline V gene encodes CDR1 ENHRY and CDR2 SYGVKD. This CDR3 is CAIGAGSTDTQYF. CDR3 DNA sequence: TGTGCCATCGGAGCGGGGAGCACAGATACGCAGTATTTT.

The gene calls are TRBV6-5 and TRBJ1-4, with 7 nucleotides matching TRBD1. The trim removed 0 bases at V and 10 bases at J, leaving 2 bases unmatched. CDR3 size: 13 residues. CDR1 and CDR2 from the germline V gene are MNHEY and SVGAGI. CDR3 in amino acids: CASSYSSGGKLFF. CDR3 DNA sequence: TGTGCCAGCAGTTACTCTTCAGGGGGAAAACTGTTTTTT.

The chain employs TRBV27 and TRBJ2-7, with no clear D. Germline V gene data show CDR1 as MNHEY and CDR2 as SMNVEV (reference sequence). The CDR3 covers 13 residues. V shed 10 bases and J shed 4 bases, with 17 bases lying between them. CDR3 sequence: CATRTHGIYEQYF. DNA of the CDR3: TGTGCCACCCGAACGCATGGAATATACGAGCAGTACTTC.

The V call is TRBV7-9, the J call TRBJ1-4, with a possible D match to TRBD1 (5 bases). The CDR3 is made up of 15 amino acids. Germline V lookup: CDR1 SEHNR, CDR2 FQNEAQ (reference sequence). V dropped 4 bases and J dropped 7 bases, with 16 bases sitting between them. The CDR3 reads CASSSTPRGSEKLFF. DNA for the CDR3: TGTGCCAGCAGCTCAACCCCGAGGGGAAGTGAAAAACTGTTTTTT.